This TCR beta chain derives from a study of blood T cell repertoires in COVID-19. Profiled with immunoSEQ multiplex PCR; TCRdb holds only in-frame clones, not every one. The data show 160,000 or so clones, with about four fifths seen just once and approximately 13% held by the top ten. The CDR3 length is 14 residues. Germline CDR1 reads SGHRS; CDR2 reads YFSETQ. V lost 2 bases and J lost 3, with 11 bases in between. The chain employs TRBV5-1 and TRBJ1-1; weak D call: TRBD1 (5 bases). Sequenced material: peripheral blood. The TCR comes from a woman aged 80 or over with acute or convalescent COVID-19. This chain's CDR3 is CASSLLWGDTEAFF. CDR3 bases: TGCGCCAGCAGCTTACTATGGGGGGACACTGAAGCTTTCTTT. Full variable domain (rest looked up from reference TRBV5-1 and TRBJ1-1): KAGVTQTPRYLIKTRGQQVTLSCSPISGHRSVSWYQQTPGQGLQFLFEYFSETQRNKGNFPGRFSGRQFSNSRSEMNVSTLELGDSALYLCASSLLWGDTEAFFGQGTRLTVV.